The 23 T cell receptor beta chains listed next were all sequenced from one sample in a study of vaccination effects on CD4 cells after COVID-19. These receptors are not linked to any known antigen. Libraries were prepared by immunoSEQ multiplex PCR; TCRdb keeps only in-frame clonotypes and omits some of them. The sample records some 25,000 clones, roughly 80% being singletons. Ahead of sequencing, the ViraFEST assay grew antigen-specific CD4+ T cells using viral peptide pools. Subsequent to a culture period of less than twelve days, CD4+ T cells were isolated. Every participant took two doses of the BNT162b2 or mRNA-1273 vaccine. This specimen was CD4+ T cells from PBMCs cultured with HCoV-NL63 spike peptides, taken after COVID-19 vaccination. All receptors derive from a human donor who received a COVID-19 vaccine.

The chain joins TRBV27 to TRBJ1-5; D call uncertain. This CDR3 is 15 amino acids long. The germline gives CDR1 MNHEY, CDR2 SMNVEV (reference sequence). The V end lost 2 bases, the J end lost 7 bases, and 15 bases lay between the germline ends. The CDR3 bases are TGTGCCAGCAGTTTAGAAGTCAGATCCGGGCAGCCCCAGCATTTT. This gives the protein CASSLEVRSGQPQHF.

The gene calls are TRBV18 and TRBJ1-1; D unclear. This CDR3 is built from 11 residues. Germline-derived CDR1 and CDR2 are KGHSH and LQKENI. V was shortened by 5 bases and J by 7 bases, with 8 bases between the two germline ends. CDR3 sequence: CASSSQVEAFF. In DNA form, the CDR3 reads TGTGCCAGCTCATCTCAGGTTGAAGCTTTCTTT.

This sequence joins TRBV5-6 and TRBJ2-5; tentatively, D is TRBD1 (6 bases). Germline CDR1 and CDR2: SGHDT and YYEEEE. The V and J ends lost 0 bases and 5 bases respectively, with 17 bases between them. This CDR3 is 16 amino acids long. CDR3 DNA sequence: TGTGCCAGCAGCTTGGTAGCCACGGACAGCCGGGAGACCCAGTACTTC. The encoded protein is CASSLVATDSRETQYF. The full variable domain, its missing parts supplied by reference TRBV5-6 and TRBJ2-5, is DAGVTQSPTHLIKTRGQQVTLRCSPKSGHDTVSWYQQALGQGPQFIFQYYEEEERQRGNFPDRFSGHQFPNYSSELNVNALLLGDSALYLCASSLVATDSRETQYFGPGTRLLVL.

The genes are TRBV12-2 and TRBJ2-7. TRBV12-2 counts as a pseudogene. The CDR3 spans 12 residues. The chain's CDR3 is CASRLARYEQYF. The CDR3 coding sequence is TGTGCAAGTCGCTTAGCTAGGTACGAGCAGTACTTC.

In nucleotides, the CDR3 is TGTGCCAGCACCAGGGGAGTGACTCCTCTGGGGGCCAACGTCCTGACTTTC. Amino acid sequence: CASTRGVTPLGANVLTF. The J gene is TRBJ2-6, the V gene TRBV7-8; TRBD1 might be the D (6 bases). Germline V gene sequence: CDR1 SGHVS, CDR2 FQNEAQ. The CDR3 runs 17 residues. The V end was cut by 7 bases, the J end by 4 bases, with 20 bases between. The full variable domain, in which reference TRBV7-8 and TRBJ2-6 provide the parts outside the CDR3, is GAGVSQSPRYKVAKRGQDVALRCDPISGHVSLFWYQQALGQGPEFLTYFQNEAQLDKSGLPSDRFFAERPEGSVSTLKIQRTQQEDSAVYLCASTRGVTPLGANVLTFGAGSRLTVL.

The chain combines TRBV9 with TRBJ1-2; D gene uncertain. Germline loops: CDR1 SGDLS, CDR2 YYNGEE. This CDR3 is 15 amino acids long. Trimming removed 3 bases at V and 6 bases at J, with 18 bases between. CDR3 DNA: TGTGCCAGCAGCGCATACTCAGGTATCGGAAATGGCTACACCTTC. The encoded protein is CASSAYSGIGNGYTF. Based on the CDR3 plus reference TRBV9 and TRBJ1-2, the full variable domain is DSGVTQTPKHLITATGQRVTLRCSPRSGDLSVYWYQQSLDQGLQFLIQYYNGEERAKGNILERFSAQQFPDLHSELNLSSLELGDSALYFCASSAYSGIGNGYTFGSGTRLTVV.

This sequence joins TRBV5-1 and TRBJ2-1; TRBD2 aligns across 10 bases. After removal of 1 base from V and 4 bases from J, the junction contained 5 bases not matched to a gene. Germline V gene data show CDR1 as SGHRS and CDR2 as YFSETQ. This CDR3 contains 16 residues. The CDR3 region is CASSLITSGAYNEQFF. CDR3 DNA sequence: TGCGCCAGCAGCTTGATCACTAGCGGGGCGTACAATGAGCAGTTCTTC.

This chain uses TRBV18 with TRBJ1-1; 8 positions match TRBD1. V was clipped by 3 bases and J by 4 bases; unmatched bases: 13. The CDR3 spans 17 residues. Germline CDR1 KGHSH, CDR2 LQKENI. The CDR3 nucleotides read TGTGCCAGCTCACCCCGGAACAGGGGGGGTTTGGGCACTGAAGCTTTCTTT. Encoded protein: CASSPRNRGGLGTEAFF.

In this sample, this clone turned up a few times. The CDR3 here is CASSFSDWTGAHYGYTF. DNA of the CDR3: TGTGCCAGCAGCTTCTCAGACTGGACAGGGGCACACTATGGCTACACCTTC. The V gene is TRBV5-6, the J gene TRBJ1-2, with 9 positions matching TRBD1. Trimming at V came to 2 bases and at J to 3 bases, leaving 11 bases not matched to a gene. Germline CDR1 and CDR2: SGHDT and YYEEEE. The CDR3 consists of 17 residues. The variable domain in full, completed from reference TRBV5-6 and TRBJ1-2, reads DAGVTQSPTHLIKTRGQQVTLRCSPKSGHDTVSWYQQALGQGPQFIFQYYEEEERQRGNFPDRFSGHQFPNYSSELNVNALLLGDSALYLCASSFSDWTGAHYGYTFGSGTRLTVV.

In its sample, this clone was seen once. The chain carries TRBV28 and TRBJ1-1; unclear D gene. Germline-derived CDR1 and CDR2 are MDHEN and SYDVKM. V was trimmed by 2 bases and J by 1 base, leaving 5 bases between them. The CDR3 length is 13 residues. This chain's CDR3 is CASSLRRNTEAFF. The CDR3 bases are TGTGCCAGCAGTTTACGGAGGAACACTGAAGCTTTCTTT. Based on the CDR3 plus reference TRBV28 and TRBJ1-1, the full variable domain is DVKVTQSSRYLVKRTGEKVFLECVQDMDHENMFWYRQDPGLGLRLIYFSYDVKMKEKGDIPEGYSVSREKKERFSLILESASTNQTSMYLCASSLRRNTEAFFGQGTRLTVV.

This chain joins TRBV27 and TRBJ2-5; 7 bases line up with TRBD1. Looked up from germline, CDR1 is MNHEY and CDR2 is SMNVEV (reference sequence). The CDR3 is 15 residues long. V was clipped by 4 bases and J by 3 bases; unmatched bases: 8. The CDR3 nucleotides read TGTGCCAGCAGTTCCGTAACGACAGGGAAAGAGACCCAGTACTTC. This translates into CASSSVTTGKETQYF.

This chain links TRBV16 with TRBJ2-7; D is undetermined. This CDR3 has 12 amino acids. Germline V gene sequence: CDR1 KGHSY, CDR2 FQNENV. V lost 2 bases to trimming and J lost 7 bases, with 9 bases between them. CDR3: CASSQGVGEQYF. The CDR3 DNA is TGTGCCAGCAGCCAAGGGGTGGGGGAGCAGTACTTC.

This clone was counted only a few times. The V gene is TRBV9, the J gene TRBJ2-3; tentatively, D is TRBD1 or TRBD2 (5 bases each). The V end was cut by 3 bases, the J end by 8 bases, with 13 bases between. Germline CDR1 SGDLS, CDR2 YYNGEE. The CDR3 spans 13 residues. In DNA form, the CDR3 reads TGTGCCAGCAGCGCTAACACGGGACCTACGCAGTATTTT. Encoded protein: CASSANTGPTQYF.

The rearrangement uses TRBV5-6 and TRBJ2-1; perhaps TRBD2 as D (5 bases). The germline CDR1 and CDR2 sequences are SGHDT and YYEEEE. V was pared by 5 bases and J by 0 bases, with 12 bases between. The CDR3 contains 15 residues. The CDR3 nucleotides are TGTGCCAGCAGAGCTAGCTTAAGCTCCTACAATGAGCAGTTCTTC. Translation: CASRASLSSYNEQFF.

V gene TRBV11-1 combines with J gene TRBJ2-1, with TRBD2 identical over 9 bases. Germline CDR1 reads SGHAT; CDR2 reads FQDESV (reference sequence). After removal of 1 base from V and 7 bases from J, the junction contained 8 bases not matched to a gene. The CDR3 length is 16 residues. The DNA of the CDR3 is TGTGCCAGCAGCTTAGAAGGAGCGGGAGGTAGGAATGAGCAGTTCTTC. Amino acid sequence: CASSLEGAGGRNEQFF.

The chain employs TRBV14 and TRBJ1-2, with a weak D call TRBD1 (5 bases). The CDR3 is 13 amino acids. V gave up 4 bases and J gave up 8 bases, with 14 bases separating them. Germline V lookup: CDR1 SGHDN, CDR2 FVKESK. CDR3 sequence: CASSPLGQSGYTF. DNA of the CDR3: TGTGCCAGCAGCCCCCTGGGGCAGAGCGGCTACACCTTC.

This chain links TRBV10-3 with TRBJ2-7; 12 bases align to TRBD1. The germline V gene encodes CDR1 ENHRY and CDR2 SYGVKD. Trimming took 8 bases from V and 5 from J; bases not matched to a gene: 7. The length of the CDR3 is 14 residues. CDR3 region: CAIHSGTGGHEQYF. The CDR3 region has the DNA TGTGCCATCCACTCCGGGACAGGGGGCCACGAGCAGTACTTC.

This chain joins TRBV6-1 and TRBJ1-2, with D possibly matching TRBD1 (5 bases). Trimming shortened V by 3 bases and J by 3 bases, and 8 bases separated the two germline ends. This CDR3 contains 13 residues. The germline gives CDR1 MNHNS, CDR2 SASEGT. The CDR3 nucleotides are TGTGCCAGCAGTGAGCAGGGCGACTATGGCTACACCTTC. As protein: CASSEQGDYGYTF.

This chain connects TRBV10-3 to TRBJ1-2; the match to TRBD1 covers 8 bases. Looked up from germline, CDR1 is ENHRY and CDR2 is SYGVKD. J gave up 6 bases and V 5 bases, and 14 bases lay outside the gene matches. This CDR3 has 16 residues. The CDR3 region is CAISSIVGDRNDGYTF. CDR3 in DNA: TGTGCCATCAGTTCAATCGTGGGGGACAGGAACGATGGCTACACCTTC.

This clone showed up just once. The chain carries TRBV7-2 and TRBJ1-1; no definite D call. The V gene's germline CDR1 is SGHTA and CDR2 FQGNSA. CDR3 length: 14 amino acids. Trimming took 0 bases from V and 1 from J, leaving 6 bases between them. The CDR3 protein is CASSLAGANTEAFF. The CDR3 DNA sequence: TGTGCCAGCAGCTTAGCGGGTGCGAACACTGAAGCTTTCTTT.

This chain links TRBV7-9 with TRBJ1-5, with 8 bases matching TRBD1. The CDR3 is 14 amino acids. The V gene's germline CDR1 is SEHNR and CDR2 FQNEAQ (reference sequence). The junction had 3 bases not matched to a gene; V was cut back by 5 bases and J by 3 bases. The CDR3 here is CASSRTGLNQPQHF. As DNA, the CDR3 is TGTGCCAGCAGCCGGACAGGGCTCAATCAGCCCCAGCATTTT.

The V call is TRBV4-1, the J call TRBJ1-2, with 9 bases lining up with TRBD1. The CDR3 sequence is 16 residues long. Germline CDR1 and CDR2: MGHRA and YSYEKL. V lost 1 base and J lost 7; bases outside the gene matches: 10. CDR3 DNA: TGCGCCAGCAGCCAAGGACCTGGACAGGGGTTTGGTGGCTACACCTTC. Protein sequence: CASSQGPGQGFGGYTF.

This clone was counted once. The chain joins TRBV29-1 to TRBJ2-7; TRBD1 aligns across 9 bases. Germline V gives CDR1 SQVTM, CDR2 ANQGSEA. The CDR3 spans 13 residues. V was pared by 6 bases and J by 4 bases, with 7 bases of the junction left unmatched. The CDR3 nucleotides read TGCAGCGTCACCGGGACAGGGCTGTACGAGCAGTACTTC. Protein sequence: CSVTGTGLYEQYF.